The 19 T cell receptor beta chains below all came from one sample that was sequenced in a study of cytomegalovirus exposure and HLA in healthy donors. PCR amplification relied on 60 Vbeta primers (plus 13 Jbeta primers). Profiled with immunoSEQ multiplex PCR; TCRdb holds only in-frame clones, not every one. The table has around 150,000 clones, 60% to 80% seen once. Sequences were obtained from PBMCs. These TCRs come from a man younger than 45 in good health and CMV-seronegative.

The genes are TRBV6-5 and TRBJ2-7; 8 nucleotides match TRBD1. Germline V CDR1 and CDR2: MNHEY, SVGAGI. J gave up 7 bases and V 6 bases, and 11 bases lay outside the gene matches. The CDR3 covers 14 residues. CDR3: CASSSRAGGAEQYF. Here the CDR3 DNA reads TGTGCCAGCAGCTCCCGAGCAGGGGGCGCTGAGCAGTACTTC.

The sample holds a few counts of this clone. The chain links TRBV2 to TRBJ1-3, with 9 bases lining up with TRBD1. CDR3 length: 14 amino acids. Germline CDR1 is SNHLY and CDR2 is FYNNEI. The V gene end was trimmed by 7 bases and the J gene end by 2 bases; junction bases not matched to a gene: 3. CDR3: CASMGQGPGNTIYF. CDR3 coding DNA: TGTGCCAGCATGGGACAGGGCCCTGGAAACACCATATATTTT.

This chain joins TRBV2 and TRBJ2-3; 8 bases align to TRBD1. Per the germline V gene, CDR1 is SNHLY and CDR2 is FYNNEI. The CDR3 extends over 14 amino acids. Trimming took 8 bases from V and 6 from J; bases not matched to a gene: 10. CDR3 nucleotide sequence: TGTGCCAGCCGCCTCGGACAGGGTAGGGATACGCAGTATTTT. Its translation is CASRLGQGRDTQYF.

Comment on this clone: One end of the junction does not line up with germline, which may come from a read error. The rearrangement joins TRBV19 to TRBJ2-6; maybe TRBD2 (6 bases). The length of the CDR3 is 17 residues. Germline assignment: CDR1 LNHDA and CDR2 SQIVND (reference sequence). The CDR3 region is CASSILAVGSGANVLTF. The CDR3 nucleotides read TGTGCCAGCAGTATTTTAGCGGTGGGCTCTGGGGCCAACGTCCTGACTTTC.

The gene calls are TRBV19 and TRBJ2-7, with D possibly being TRBD2 (5 bases). V was cut by 3 bases and J by 4 bases, with 13 bases left in between. The CDR3 is 14 amino acids. The germline CDR1 and CDR2 sequences are LNHDA and SQIVND (reference sequence). CDR3 residues: CASSIPRRLYEQYF. The CDR3 region has the DNA TGTGCCAGTAGTATCCCCAGGAGGCTTTACGAGCAGTACTTC.

A remark on this clone: One end of the junction fails to match germline, which may point to a read error. V and J are TRBV7-7 and TRBJ2-7, with unresolved D. Looked up from germline, CDR1 is SSHAT and CDR2 is FNYEAQ (reference sequence). The CDR3 totals 14 residues. Here the CDR3 reads CASSLDGSSYEQYF. CDR3 bases: TGTGCTAGCAGCTTAGATGGCAGCTCCTACGAGCAGTACTTC.

The chain employs TRBV6-5 and TRBJ2-7; 8 bases are a match to TRBD1. This CDR3 spans 15 amino acids. Germline values: CDR1 MNHEY, CDR2 SVGAGI. The J segment lost 4 bases and the V segment lost 6 bases, leaving 11 bases of the junction unmatched. CDR3 protein: CASSSHRDRRYEQYF. Written as DNA, the CDR3 is TGTGCCAGCAGCTCCCACCGGGACAGGCGATACGAGCAGTACTTC.

This sequence joins TRBV30 and TRBJ2-7, with TRBD2 as a possible D gene (7 bases). The CDR3 spans 12 residues. The ends were cut back, 2 bases at V and 5 bases at J, with 10 bases in the middle. Germline values: CDR1 GTSNPN, CDR2 SVGIG (reference sequence). The CDR3 DNA follows: TGTGCCTGGAGTAGGGGGGGCAACGAGCAGTACTTC. It is translated as CAWSRGGNEQYF.

In this sample, this clone turned up a few times. J is TRBJ1-1 and V is TRBV11-2; D is unclear. There are 12 residues in the CDR3. Per the germline V gene, CDR1 is SGHAT and CDR2 is FQNNGV. V lost 3 bases and J lost 1, with 3 bases in between. CDR3 residues: CASSFQNTEAFF. The CDR3 DNA sequence: TGTGCCAGCAGCTTCCAGAACACTGAAGCTTTCTTT.

The chain couples TRBV7-3 to TRBJ2-2, with D tentatively TRBD2 (5 bases). Germline V gives CDR1 SGHTA, CDR2 FQGTGA. This CDR3 has 15 amino acids. V was clipped by 4 bases and J by 4 bases, with 13 bases between them. CDR3 sequence: CASSSSEGGTGELFF. For the CDR3, the DNA is TGTGCCAGCAGCTCCTCAGAGGGTGGCACCGGGGAGCTGTTTTTT.

This sequence joins TRBV2 and TRBJ2-1; TRBD2 matches 7 bases. The germline CDR1 and CDR2 sequences are SNHLY and FYNNEI. This CDR3 has 13 amino acids. With V trimmed by 8 bases and J by 6 bases, 7 bases remained unmatched. The DNA of the CDR3 is TGTGCCAGCGTGCGGGAGTGGGGCAATGAGCAGTTCTTC. This encodes CASVREWGNEQFF.

This clone came up a few times. As DNA, the CDR3 is TGTGCCAGCAGCCGTCCCGGGACTAGCGGGGGAGACAATGAGCAGTTCTTC. Its translation is CASSRPGTSGGDNEQFF. This sequence joins TRBV9 and TRBJ2-1, with 14 bases fitting TRBD2. This CDR3 region has 17 residues. Germline CDR1 is SGDLS and CDR2 is YYNGEE. Germline trimming cut 4 bases from V and 5 bases from J; bases unmatched to any gene: 8.

This chain links TRBV9 with TRBJ2-1, with 10 positions matching TRBD2. Germline V gene data show CDR1 as SGDLS and CDR2 as YYNGEE. V lost 0 bases and J lost 8; bases outside the gene matches: 8. The CDR3 extends over 16 amino acids. CDR3 protein: CASSVAFPSGRDEQFF. DNA for the CDR3: TGTGCCAGCAGCGTAGCTTTTCCTAGCGGGAGAGATGAGCAGTTCTTC.

The rearrangement uses TRBV27 and TRBJ2-1; D is perhaps TRBD2 (6 bases). V was cut by 6 bases and J by 0 bases, with 15 bases left in between. There are 16 residues in the CDR3. CDR1 and CDR2 (germline): MNHEY, SMNVEV (reference sequence). The CDR3 reads CASRAIAASSYNEQFF. The CDR3 DNA reads TGTGCCAGCAGGGCTATAGCGGCGAGCTCCTACAATGAGCAGTTCTTC.

The V gene is TRBV27, the J gene TRBJ2-7, with 9 bases matching TRBD1. Germline V lookup: CDR1 MNHEY, CDR2 SMNVEV (reference sequence). The length of the CDR3 is 14 residues. The trim removed 4 bases at V and 2 bases at J, leaving 3 bases unmatched. In DNA, the CDR3 is TGTGCCAGCAGTTACGACAGGGGGACCTACGAGCAGTACTTC. Protein: CASSYDRGTYEQYF.

The chain couples TRBV18 to TRBJ1-1; D is unresolved. Germline V gene sequence: CDR1 KGHSH, CDR2 LQKENI. Trimming removed 1 base from V and 6 bases from J, with 9 bases in between. CDR3 length equals 13 residues. Here the CDR3 DNA reads TGTGCCAGCTCACCACGAGAGGGCGCTGAAGCTTTCTTT. Amino acids: CASSPREGAEAFF. Variable domain in full (rest from reference TRBV18 and TRBJ1-1): NAGVMQNPRHLVRRRGQEARLRCSPMKGHSHVYWYRQLPEEGLKFMVYLQKENIIDESGMPKERFSAEFPKEGPSILRIQQVVRGDSAAYFCASSPREGAEAFFGQGTRLTVV.

The V call is TRBV7-9, the J call TRBJ1-3, with TRBD1 as a possible D gene (6 bases). Deletions cut 5 bases from V and 4 bases from J, with 12 bases between. This CDR3 has 14 amino acids. Germline values: CDR1 SEHNR, CDR2 FQNEAQ (reference sequence). DNA for the CDR3: TGTGCCAGCAGCGCGGGGGCTGTCGGAAACACCATATATTTT. Translation gives CASSAGAVGNTIYF.

The V gene is TRBV21-1, the J gene TRBJ2-2; TRBD2 is the table's D call, not checked against the DNA. TRBV21-1 is a pseudogene. The CDR3 runs to 18 residues. The CDR3 protein is CASSKKRRGGANTGELFF. The CDR3 coding sequence is TGTGCCAGCAGCAAAAAAAGGCGGGGGGGGGCGAACACCGGGGAGCTGTTTTTT.

The V and J genes are TRBV19 and TRBJ2-1, with 9 nucleotides matching TRBD2. The CDR3 runs to 15 residues. V trimming: 6 bases; J trimming: 1 base; junction bases outside the gene matches: 4. Germline-derived CDR1 and CDR2 are LNHDA and SQIVND (reference sequence). CDR3 sequence (DNA): TGTGCCAGTAGCTTTAGCGGGAGTTCCTACAATGAGCAGTTCTTC. This codes for CASSFSGSSYNEQFF.